The 17 T cell receptor beta chains below were found in one sample sequenced in a study of blood T cells in healthy people across ages. Alongside a J-beta primer mix, a sample-barcoded 5' primer served in a second PCR lasting roughly 6 to 11 cycles. TCRdb called the 5' RACE reads again in MiXCR, with one record for every CDR3 protein. The table records hundreds of thousands of distinct CDR3 sequences, 40% to 50% of them present only once. The sample taken for sequencing was blood. These receptors came from a man aged 55 to 70 in good health.

A note on this clonotype: This may arise from a read error, as a much more abundant clone is one base away. The genes are TRBV4-3 and TRBJ2-6; no reliable D call. CDR3 length: 19 amino acids. V was clipped by 0 bases and J by 0 bases, with 15 bases between them. From germline, CDR1 is LGHNA and CDR2 YSLEER. The CDR3 DNA is TGCGCCAGCAGCCAAGAGAATAGCCGCGTGGGCTCTGGGGCCAACGTCCTGACTTTC. It specifies CASSQENSRVGSGANVLTF.

V and J are TRBV3-1 and TRBJ2-3, with a tentative D call TRBD1 (5 bases). CDR1 and CDR2 from the germline V gene are LGHDT and YNNKEL (reference sequence). The CDR3 runs 15 residues. The V end lost 3 bases, the J end lost 2 bases, and 12 bases lay between the germline ends. CDR3 in amino acids: CASSHQDILTDTQYF. The CDR3 bases are TGTGCCAGCAGCCATCAGGACATCCTCACAGATACGCAGTATTTT.

This clonotype was seen only a few times. The chain is built from TRBV6-2 or TRBV6-3 and TRBJ2-5, with D maybe TRBD2 (6 bases). The germline V gene encodes CDR1 MNHEY and CDR2 SVGEGT. V gave up 7 bases and J gave up 11 bases, with 23 bases separating them. This CDR3 contains 14 residues. The CDR3 DNA reads as TGTGCCAGCACCACCGGGACCAATACGGGAGAGCAGTACTTC. This translates into CASTTGTNTGEQYF.

The rearrangement links TRBV9 to TRBJ2-1; no definite D call. Per the germline V gene, CDR1 is SGDLS and CDR2 is YYNGEE. The CDR3 has 14 residues. The V end lost 0 bases, the J end lost 8 bases, and 12 bases lay between the germline ends. The CDR3, as DNA: TGTGCCAGCAGCGTAGATCCAGCTCTGGATGAGCAGTTCTTC. Its protein product is CASSVDPALDEQFF.

The gene calls are TRBV5-4 and TRBJ2-1; TRBD2 agrees at 8 bases. The assigned J gene may be wrong: the sequence end matches TRBJ2-7 better. The CDR3 covers 16 residues. CDR1 is SGHNT and CDR2 is YYREEE in the germline V gene (reference sequence). For the CDR3, the DNA is TGTGCCAGCAGCTTGGTCGGCGGGGGGTTCTACAATGAGCAGTACTTC. It is translated as CASSLVGGGFYNEQYF.

This clonotype was observed a handful of times. V is TRBV20-1 and J is TRBJ1-5; D might be TRBD1 (5 bases). The V and J ends lost 5 bases and 6 bases respectively, with 17 bases between them. Per the germline V gene, CDR1 is DFQATT and CDR2 is SNEGSKA (reference sequence). The CDR3 covers 14 residues. CDR3 loop: CSAVKRGLLQPQHF. For the CDR3, the DNA is TGCAGTGCTGTGAAAAGGGGACTCCTTCAGCCCCAGCATTTT.

The chain links TRBV11-2 to TRBJ2-3, with D perhaps assigned TRBD1 or TRBD2 (5 bases each). The CDR3 has 15 amino acids. Germline CDR1 and CDR2: SGHAT and FQNNGV. Trimming removed 5 bases from V and 2 bases from J, with 14 bases in between. The CDR3 nucleotides read TGTGCCAGCAGCCCCTGGGTGGGGGACACAGATACGCAGTATTTT. Its translation: CASSPWVGDTDTQYF.

This chain joins TRBV7-2 and TRBJ2-5, with TRBD2 matching 10 bases. The CDR3 spans 15 residues. Germline CDR1 SGHTA, CDR2 FQGNSA. V lost 1 base and J lost 6; bases outside the gene matches: 5. The CDR3: CASSLESGGAKTQYF. The CDR3 DNA reads TGTGCCAGCAGCTTAGAGAGCGGGGGGGCAAAGACCCAGTACTTC.

The rearrangement uses TRBV20-1 and TRBJ2-3, with D possibly matching TRBD2 (6 bases). The V gene's germline CDR1 is DFQATT and CDR2 SNEGSKA (reference sequence). V lost 5 bases, J lost 2 bases, and 20 bases lay in between. The CDR3 has 16 amino acids. The CDR3 DNA is TGCAGTGCTTGCCGCGGGGTGCCCTCCGTCACAGATACGCAGTATTTT. Translation: CSACRGVPSVTDTQYF.

The chain employs TRBV18 and TRBJ2-1; D call uncertain. The V gene lost 6 bases and the J gene lost 0 bases, with 15 bases spanning the gap. Germline CDR1 reads KGHSH; CDR2 reads LQKENI. This CDR3 is 16 amino acids long. This CDR3 reads CASSLQAPSSYNEQFF. CDR3 nucleotides: TGTGCCAGCTCGCTCCAGGCCCCAAGCTCCTACAATGAGCAGTTCTTC.

V is TRBV19 and J is TRBJ1-6; possible D gene TRBD1, 5 bases. Germline V CDR1 and CDR2: LNHDA, SQIVND (reference sequence). The V gene lost 1 base and the J gene lost 3 bases, with 10 bases spanning the gap. This CDR3 is 16 amino acids long. Here the CDR3 reads CASSIGGILYNSPLHF. The CDR3 bases are TGTGCCAGTAGTATAGGGGGCATCCTCTATAATTCACCCCTCCACTTT.

This clonotype was seen ten or more times. The chain carries TRBV5-6 and TRBJ1-2; 8 bases match TRBD1. Germline CDR1 is SGHDT and CDR2 is YYEEEE. Germline trimming cut 3 bases from V and 8 bases from J; bases unmatched to any gene: 9. The CDR3 contains 14 residues. This CDR3 reads CASSYQGASRGYTF. The CDR3 region has the DNA TGTGCCAGCAGCTACCAGGGGGCTTCTAGAGGCTACACCTTC.

J is TRBJ1-5 and V is TRBV28; 9 nucleotides align to TRBD1. The CDR3 has 16 residues. V was pared by 7 bases and J by 4 bases, with 11 bases of the junction left unmatched. From germline, CDR1 is MDHEN and CDR2 SYDVKM. The CDR3 loop reads CASTPLRDRVNQPQHF. CDR3 DNA sequence: TGTGCCAGCACCCCTCTGAGGGACAGGGTAAATCAGCCCCAGCATTTT.

J is TRBJ2-3 and V is TRBV3-1; the D is unclear. Germline CDR1 LGHDT, CDR2 YNNKEL (reference sequence). The V end lost 1 base, the J end lost 4 bases, and 9 bases lay between the germline ends. The CDR3 has 14 amino acids. CDR3 in amino acids: CASSQGRGPDTQYF. DNA of the CDR3: TGTGCCAGCAGCCAAGGGCGCGGTCCAGATACGCAGTATTTT.

The chain combines TRBV18 with TRBJ1-2; D not resolved. Trimming stripped 3 bases from V and 6 bases from J, with 17 bases between. The CDR3 is 15 residues long. Germline V gene lookup returns CDR1 KGHSH and CDR2 LQKENI. The CDR3 bases are TGTGCCAGCTCACCTCTGGCAGCGAGAGAAGATGGCTACACCTTC. It codes for CASSPLAAREDGYTF.

The chain joins TRBV4-2 to TRBJ2-1, with 8 bases fitting TRBD2. Germline V gene sequence: CDR1 LGHNA, CDR2 YNFKEQ. The CDR3 runs to 16 residues. V was clipped by 0 bases and J by 3 bases; unmatched bases: 4. The CDR3 protein is CASSQEASGYYNEQFF. In DNA, the CDR3 is TGTGCCAGCAGCCAAGAGGCTAGCGGGTACTACAATGAGCAGTTCTTC.

This clonotype was observed many times. The CDR3 sequence is CASSPTGTYEQYF. CDR3 DNA: TGTGCCAGCAGCCCCACAGGGACGTACGAGCAGTACTTC. This chain joins TRBV3-1 and TRBJ2-7, with D perhaps matching TRBD1 (6 bases). Trimming left V 4 bases short and J 4 bases short, with 11 bases between. CDR3 length: 13 amino acids. The germline CDR1 and CDR2 sequences are LGHDT and YNNKEL (reference sequence).